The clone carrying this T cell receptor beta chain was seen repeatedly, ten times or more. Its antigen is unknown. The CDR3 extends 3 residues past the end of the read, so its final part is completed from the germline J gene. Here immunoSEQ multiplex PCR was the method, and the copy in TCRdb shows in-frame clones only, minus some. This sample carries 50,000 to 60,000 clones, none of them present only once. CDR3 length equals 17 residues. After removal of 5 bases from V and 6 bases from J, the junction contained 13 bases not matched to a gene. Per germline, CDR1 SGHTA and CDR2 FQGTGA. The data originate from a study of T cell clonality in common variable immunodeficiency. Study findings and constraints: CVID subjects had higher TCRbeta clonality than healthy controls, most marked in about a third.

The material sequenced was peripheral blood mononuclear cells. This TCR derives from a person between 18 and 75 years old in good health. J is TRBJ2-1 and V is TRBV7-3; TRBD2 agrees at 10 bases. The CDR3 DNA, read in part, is TGTGCCAGCAGCCCTACGAGCGGGAGGGCTCGGTCCAATGAG. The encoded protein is CASSPTSGRARSNE. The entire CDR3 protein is CASSPTSGRARSNEQFF.